The clone carrying this T cell receptor (beta chain) was recorded only once. The target antigen is unknown. These data come from a study of CD8+CD57+ T cells in acquired aplastic anemia. Study at large: Sorted CD4+ and CD8+ cells yielded DNA averaging around 3.2 ug.

The use of genomic DNA as template underpinned the TCR beta VDJ and CDR3 profiling. TCRdb analysed the reads with MiXCR anew, one entry per CDR3 protein. The sample comprises some 150,000 distinct CDR3 sequences, 65% to 75% of which are singletons, and 45% to 60% rests with the top ten. Whole-study findings and limits: Around 29 shared CD8+ CDR3s appeared highly expressed within patients' immunodominant clones.

All patients picked for sequencing had shown, by flow cytometry, an expansion of CD8+CD57+ cells. Every patient was diagnosed with severe acquired aplastic anemia. The receptor was isolated from a human donor with aplastic anemia. The sequencing sample was made of sorted CD4+, CD8+, or CD8+CD57+ T cells (not recorded which) from PBMCs.

The CDR3 region is CATSGGTSGRGGYNEQFF. The CDR3 DNA sequence: TGTGCCACCAGTGGCGGGACTAGCGGGAGGGGCGGATACAATGAGCAGTTCTTC. The J gene is TRBJ2-1, the V gene TRBV24-1, with 16 bases fitting TRBD2. The CDR3 runs 18 residues. V trimming: 5 bases; J trimming: 4 bases; junction bases outside the gene matches: 7. The germline gives CDR1 KGHDR, CDR2 SFDVKD.